The present T cell receptor (beta chain) was sequenced within a study of T-cell reconstitution after alpha-beta-depleted transplantation in children. The CDR3 is 14 amino acids. V was shortened by 5 bases and J by 0 bases, with 10 bases between the two germline ends. CDR1 is SGHAT and CDR2 is FQDESV in the germline V gene (reference sequence). This clonotype was observed many times. The authors prepared the TCRbeta library with unique molecular identifiers. TCRdb fed the PCR reads into MiXCR, producing one record per CDR3 protein. The profile shows approximately 420,000 distinct CDR3 sequences, 11% of them singletons.

The sequence derives from a human donor who donated a stem cell graft to a child with acute myeloid leukemia. This rearrangement joins TRBV11-1 to TRBJ2-5; no firm D call. The sequences come from PBMCs from the stem cell graft donor, collected from the stem cell graft. The CDR3 DNA reads TGTGCCAGCAGCCTAATGGCGGACCAAGAGACCCAGTACTTC. This translates into CASSLMADQETQYF.